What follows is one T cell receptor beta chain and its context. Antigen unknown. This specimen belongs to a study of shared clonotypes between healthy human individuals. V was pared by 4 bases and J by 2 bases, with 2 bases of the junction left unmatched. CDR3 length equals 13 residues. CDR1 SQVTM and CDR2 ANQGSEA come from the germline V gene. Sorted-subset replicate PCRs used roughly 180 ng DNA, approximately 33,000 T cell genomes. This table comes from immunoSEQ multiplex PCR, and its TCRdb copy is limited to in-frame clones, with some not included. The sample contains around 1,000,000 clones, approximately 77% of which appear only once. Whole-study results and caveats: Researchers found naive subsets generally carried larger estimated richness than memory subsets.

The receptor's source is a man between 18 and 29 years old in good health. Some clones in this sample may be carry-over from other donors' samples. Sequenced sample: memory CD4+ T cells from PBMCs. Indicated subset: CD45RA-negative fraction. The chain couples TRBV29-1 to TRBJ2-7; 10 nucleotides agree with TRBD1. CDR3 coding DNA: TGCAGCGTTGGGACAGGGGGAACCTACGAGCAGTACTTC. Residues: CSVGTGGTYEQYF.